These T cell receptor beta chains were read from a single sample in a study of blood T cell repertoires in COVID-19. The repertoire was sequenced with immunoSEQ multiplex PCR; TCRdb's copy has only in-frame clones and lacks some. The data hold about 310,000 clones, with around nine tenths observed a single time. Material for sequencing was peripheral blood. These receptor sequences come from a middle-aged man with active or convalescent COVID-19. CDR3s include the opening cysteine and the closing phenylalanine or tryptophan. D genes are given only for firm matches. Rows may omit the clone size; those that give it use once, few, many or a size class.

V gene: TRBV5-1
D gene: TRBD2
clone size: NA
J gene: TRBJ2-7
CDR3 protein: CASSPLAGSPYEQYF
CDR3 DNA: TGCGCCAGCAGTCCTCTAGCGGGAAGCCCCTACGAGCAGTACTTC

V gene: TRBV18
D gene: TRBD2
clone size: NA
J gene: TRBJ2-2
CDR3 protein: CASSPSERGYLAGELFF
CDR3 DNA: TGTGCCAGCTCACCATCGGAGCGGGGGTATTTAGCCGGGGAGCTGTTTTTT

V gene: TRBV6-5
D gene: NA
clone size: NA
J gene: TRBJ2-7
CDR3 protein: CASSLHYRTAYEQYF
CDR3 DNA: TGTGCCAGCAGTCTCCACTACCGGACAGCCTACGAGCAGTACTTC

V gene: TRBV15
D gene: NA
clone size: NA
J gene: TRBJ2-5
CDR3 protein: CATSRDPGTRETQYF
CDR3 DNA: TGTGCCACCAGCAGAGATCCAGGGACTCGGGAGACCCAGTACTTC

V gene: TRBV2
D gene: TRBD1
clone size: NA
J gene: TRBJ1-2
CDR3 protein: CASRGTGANYGYTF
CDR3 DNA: TGTGCCAGCAGGGGGACAGGGGCTAACTATGGCTACACCTTC

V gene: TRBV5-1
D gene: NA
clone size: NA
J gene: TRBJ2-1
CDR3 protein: CASSLAVLLQDSSYNEQFF
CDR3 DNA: TGCGCCAGCAGCTTGGCCGTACTGCTTCAGGACAGCTCCTACAATGAGCAGTTCTTC

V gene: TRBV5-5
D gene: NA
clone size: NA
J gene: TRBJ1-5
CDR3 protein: CASSLVWDKRYSNQPQHF
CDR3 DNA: TGTGCCAGCAGCTTGGTCTGGGACAAAAGGTATAGCAATCAGCCCCAGCATTTT

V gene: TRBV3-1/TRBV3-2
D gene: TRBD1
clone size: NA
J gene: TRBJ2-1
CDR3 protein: CASSPHGTGNNEQFF
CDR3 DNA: TGTGCCAGCAGCCCACATGGGACAGGGAACAATGAGCAGTTCTTC

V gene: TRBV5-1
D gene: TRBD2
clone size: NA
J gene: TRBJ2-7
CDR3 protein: CASSQTSGAYEQYF
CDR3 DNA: TGCGCCAGCAGCCAAACTAGCGGGGCCTACGAGCAGTACTTC

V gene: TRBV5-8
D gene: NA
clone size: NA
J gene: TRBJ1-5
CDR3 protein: CASSQGPAGLQPQHF
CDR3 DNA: TGTGCCAGCAGCCAAGGTCCGGCAGGGCTTCAGCCCCAGCATTTT

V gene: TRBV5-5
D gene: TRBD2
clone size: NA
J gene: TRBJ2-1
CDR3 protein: CASSLEGGRAIDEQFF
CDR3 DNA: TGTGCCAGCAGCTTGGAGGGCGGGAGGGCTATAGATGAGCAGTTCTTC

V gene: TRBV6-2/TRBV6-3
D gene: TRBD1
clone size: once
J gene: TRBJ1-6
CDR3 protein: CASSLFTGQASPLHF
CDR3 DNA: TGTGCCAGCAGTTTGTTTACAGGACAGGCCTCACCCCTCCACTTT

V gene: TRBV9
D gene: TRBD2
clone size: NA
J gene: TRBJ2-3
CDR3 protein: CASSVGTSGGARTDTQYF
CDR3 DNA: TGTGCCAGCAGCGTAGGTACTAGCGGGGGGGCGCGGACAGATACGCAGTATTTT

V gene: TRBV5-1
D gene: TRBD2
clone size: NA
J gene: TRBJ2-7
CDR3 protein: CASSPSGSSYEQYF
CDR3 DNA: TGCGCCAGCAGCCCTAGCGGAAGCTCCTACGAGCAGTACTTC

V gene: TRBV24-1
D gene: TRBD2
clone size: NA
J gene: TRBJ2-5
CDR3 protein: CATSDSLAGGWETQYF
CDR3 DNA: TGTGCCACCAGTGATTCCCTAGCGGGGGGATGGGAGACCCAGTACTTC